This T cell receptor (beta chain) was recovered during a study of shared clonotypes between healthy human individuals. On the study more broadly: Each donor contributed plates that comprised three CD4 naive, three CD4 memory, two CD8 naive and one CD8 memory. Study-level points and caveats: Compared with memory subsets, naive subsets generally had larger estimated richness.

Here immunoSEQ multiplex PCR was the method, and the copy in TCRdb shows in-frame clones only, minus some. This sample has about 980,000 clones; 76% occur once, and the top ten carry roughly 1.5%. Note on this clone: Its antigen remains unknown.

There are 18 residues in the CDR3. Trimming removed 11 bases from V and 0 bases from J; junction bases left unmatched: 11. From germline, CDR1 is ENHRY and CDR2 SYGVKD. The clonotype comes from a man in his late teens or twenties in good health. The specimen was memory CD4+ T cells sorted from blood. Subset indicated: CD45RA-negative fraction. V is TRBV10-3 and J is TRBJ2-6, with 12 bases fitting TRBD2. CDR3 DNA: TGTGCCGTCCCGGGACTAGCGGGCCGGGCCTCTGGGGCCAACGTCCTGACTTTC. Protein sequence: CAVPGLAGRASGANVLTF.